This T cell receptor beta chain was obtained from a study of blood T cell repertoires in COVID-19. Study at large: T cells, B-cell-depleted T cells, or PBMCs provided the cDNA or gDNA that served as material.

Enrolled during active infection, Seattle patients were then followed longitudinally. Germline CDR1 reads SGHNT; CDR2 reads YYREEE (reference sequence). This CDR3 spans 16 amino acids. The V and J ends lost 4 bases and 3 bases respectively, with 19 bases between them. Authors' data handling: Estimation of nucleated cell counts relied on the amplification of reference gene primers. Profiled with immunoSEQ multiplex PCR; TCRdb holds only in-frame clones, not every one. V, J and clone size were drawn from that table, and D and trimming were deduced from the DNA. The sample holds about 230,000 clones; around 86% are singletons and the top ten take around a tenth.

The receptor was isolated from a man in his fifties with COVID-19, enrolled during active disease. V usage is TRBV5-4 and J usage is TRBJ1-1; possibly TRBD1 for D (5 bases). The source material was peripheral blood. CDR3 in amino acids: CASSLVGVRADTEAFF. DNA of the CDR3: TGTGCCAGCAGCCTGGTAGGGGTAAGGGCGGACACTGAAGCTTTCTTT.